Listed below are T cell receptor beta chains from one sample, sequenced in a study of T cells in tuberculosis. Method: immunoSEQ multiplex PCR; TCRdb's copy keeps in-frame clones and lacks some. The sample holds 50,000 or so clones, around 90% seen once. The sample taken for sequencing was CD1b-GMM tetramer-negative cells sorted from PBMCs. These receptors came from an adult woman with latent tuberculosis. Each CDR3 is given with its conserved first and last residue. Not every row has a clone size; where given, it reads once, few, many or a size class.

v_call: TRBV6-1; j_call: TRBJ1-2; clone_size: -; cdr3_aa: CASRGADGDYGYTF
v_call: TRBV30; j_call: TRBJ1-5; clone_size: -; cdr3_aa: CAWSDGTKGPQHF
v_call: TRBV5-4; j_call: TRBJ2-1; clone_size: few; cdr3_aa: CASSYKTGTGDYNEQFF
v_call: TRBV29-1; j_call: TRBJ1-1; clone_size: -; cdr3_aa: CSVFQGARTEAFF
v_call: TRBV11-3; j_call: TRBJ2-7; clone_size: -; cdr3_aa: CASSLGAAEQYF
v_call: TRBV5-5; j_call: TRBJ1-5; clone_size: -; cdr3_aa: CASSLRPWGSQPQHF
v_call: TRBV4-3; j_call: TRBJ2-7; clone_size: -; cdr3_aa: CASSQGGSGYEQYF
v_call: TRBV6-5; j_call: TRBJ1-5; clone_size: -; cdr3_aa: CASSYQGSNQPQHF
v_call: TRBV27; j_call: -; clone_size: -; cdr3_aa: CASSQRVGLAGPYEQYF
v_call: TRBV4-2; j_call: TRBJ2-7; clone_size: once; cdr3_aa: CASSQDGRGSSYEQYF
v_call: TRBV19; j_call: TRBJ1-5; clone_size: -; cdr3_aa: CASSLLRETGGAGRQPQHF
v_call: TRBV7-2; j_call: TRBJ2-3; clone_size: -; cdr3_aa: CASSLLAEGSTDTQYF
v_call: TRBV2; j_call: TRBJ2-5; clone_size: few; cdr3_aa: CASRGGTSRETQYF
v_call: TRBV5-8; j_call: TRBJ2-1; clone_size: -; cdr3_aa: CASSREGGAGPSYNEQFF
v_call: TRBV13; j_call: TRBJ1-5; clone_size: -; cdr3_aa: CASSEDRDQPQHF
v_call: TRBV7-9; j_call: TRBJ2-1; clone_size: -; cdr3_aa: CASSPPSGSNEQFF